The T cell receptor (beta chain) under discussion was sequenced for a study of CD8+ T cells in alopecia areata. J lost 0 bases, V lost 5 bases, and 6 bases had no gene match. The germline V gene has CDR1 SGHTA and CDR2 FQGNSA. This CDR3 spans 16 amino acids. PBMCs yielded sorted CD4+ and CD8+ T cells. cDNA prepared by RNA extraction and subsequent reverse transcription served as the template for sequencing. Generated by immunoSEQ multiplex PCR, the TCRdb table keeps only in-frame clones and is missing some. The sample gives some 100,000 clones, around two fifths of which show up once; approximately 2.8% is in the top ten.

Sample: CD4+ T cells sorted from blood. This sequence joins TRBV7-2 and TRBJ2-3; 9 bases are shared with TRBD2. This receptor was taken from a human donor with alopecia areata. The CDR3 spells CASSLSGRSSTDTQYF. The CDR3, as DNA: TGTGCCAGCAGCCTTAGCGGGAGAAGTAGCACAGATACGCAGTATTTT.